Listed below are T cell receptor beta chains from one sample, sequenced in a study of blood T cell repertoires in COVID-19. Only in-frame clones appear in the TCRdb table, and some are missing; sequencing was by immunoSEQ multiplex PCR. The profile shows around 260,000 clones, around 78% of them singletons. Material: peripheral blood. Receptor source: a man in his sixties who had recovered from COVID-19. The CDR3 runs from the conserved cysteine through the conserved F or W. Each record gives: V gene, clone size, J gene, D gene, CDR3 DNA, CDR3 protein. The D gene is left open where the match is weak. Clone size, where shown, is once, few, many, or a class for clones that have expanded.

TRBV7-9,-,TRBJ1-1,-,TGTGCCAGCAGCCTGACAGTGAACACTGAAGCTTTCTTT,CASSLTVNTEAFF
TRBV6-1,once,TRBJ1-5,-,TGTGCCAGCAGTGACCGTATGCGGTTCCAGCCCCAGCATTTT,CASSDRMRFQPQHF
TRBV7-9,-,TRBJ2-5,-,TGTGCCAGCAGCTTTGGAGGGGCAGTGGCGGAGACCCAGTACTTC,CASSFGGAVAETQYF
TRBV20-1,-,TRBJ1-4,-,TGCAGTGCTAGTAGGCAGGGATTAAATGAAAAACTGTTTTTT,CSASRQGLNEKLFF
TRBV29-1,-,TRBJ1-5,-,TGCAGCGTTGCGGAGAATAGCAATCAGCCCCAGCATTTT,CSVAENSNQPQHF
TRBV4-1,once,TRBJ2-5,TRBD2,TGCGCCAGCAGCCAAGATACCCAATTGTTCGGGAGGGGGGCTCGACAGTACTTC,CASSQDTQLFGRGARQYF
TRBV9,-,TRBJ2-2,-,TGTGCCAGCAGCGTAGTTGTAACCGGGGAGCTGTTTTTT,CASSVVVTGELFF
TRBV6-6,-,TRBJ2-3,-,TGTGCCACCCGTCCTCGCACAGATACGCAGTATTTT,CATRPRTDTQYF
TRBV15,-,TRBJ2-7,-,TGTGCCACCAGCACGAGGCAGGGCCACGAGCAGTACTTC,CATSTRQGHEQYF
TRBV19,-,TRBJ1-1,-,TGTGCCAGTAGTAAAGGCACAGGCGGAGTAATGAACACTGAAGCTTTCTTT,CASSKGTGGVMNTEAFF
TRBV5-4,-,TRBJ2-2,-,TGTGCCAGCAGCTTGGGCGGGCCGGCGGTGACCGGGGAGCTGTTTTTT,CASSLGGPAVTGELFF
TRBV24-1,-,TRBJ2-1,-,TGTGCCACCAGTGATTTTGGACAGACCTACAATGAGCAGTTCTTC,CATSDFGQTYNEQFF
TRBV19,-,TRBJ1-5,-,TGTGCCAGTAGTATGAGCGGCAGGAGCAATCAGCCCCAGCATTTT,CASSMSGRSNQPQHF
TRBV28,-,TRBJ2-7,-,TGTGCCAGCAGTCCACCGCGGCCCCTAGAGCAGTACTTC,CASSPPRPLEQYF
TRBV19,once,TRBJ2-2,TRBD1,TGTGCCAGTAGTGACAGGGAAATAAACACCGGGGAGCTGTTTTTT,CASSDREINTGELFF
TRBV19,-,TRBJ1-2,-,TGTGCCAGTAGTCGGCCCGGCTCACAGGCATTCTATGGCTACACCTTC,CASSRPGSQAFYGYTF
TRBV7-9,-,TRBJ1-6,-,TGTGCCAGCAGCCCCTGGGGGGGGGACTCCTATAATTCACCCCTCCACTTT,CASSPWGGDSYNSPLHF
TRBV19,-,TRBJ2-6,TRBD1,TGTGCCAGTAGTCAGGGGGTAGCTGGGGCCAACGTCCTGACTTTC,CASSQGVAGANVLTF
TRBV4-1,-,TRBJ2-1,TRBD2,TGCGCCAGCAGCCAGCTACTAGCGGGGGGATCCAATGAGCAGTTCTTC,CASSQLLAGGSNEQFF
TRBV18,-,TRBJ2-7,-,TGTGCCAGCTCACGACGGCGGGTGGACGAGCAGTACTTC,CASSRRRVDEQYF
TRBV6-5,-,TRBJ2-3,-,TGTGCCAGCAGTAGCGTGGATACGCAGTATTTT,CASSSVDTQYF
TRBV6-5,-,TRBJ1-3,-,TGTGCCAGCAGTTACCGCCCGGGGGGGGCCGGAAACACCATATATTTT,CASSYRPGGAGNTIYF
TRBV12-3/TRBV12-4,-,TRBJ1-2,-,TGTGCCAGCAGGCCCCTAGGGGTCTATGGCTACACCTTC,CASRPLGVYGYTF
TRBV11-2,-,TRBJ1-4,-,TGTGCCAGCAGCTGGAGTTTGGCTAATGAAAAACTGTTTTTT,CASSWSLANEKLFF
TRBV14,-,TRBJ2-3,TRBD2,TGTGCCAGCAGCCCCTCTGGAGGACTAGCGGGAGGGCCGGATACGCAGTATTTT,CASSPSGGLAGGPDTQYF
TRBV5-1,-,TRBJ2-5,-,TGCGCCAGCAGCTTGGGGACAGCCCTACGAGAGACCCAGTACTTC,CASSLGTALRETQYF
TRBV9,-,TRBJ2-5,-,TGTGCCAGCAGCTCAGGTGGGGAGACCCAGTACTTC,CASSSGGETQYF
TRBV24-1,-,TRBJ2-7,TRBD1,TGTGCCACCAGTGACCGACAGGGGGGAATGGAGCAGTACTTC,CATSDRQGGMEQYF
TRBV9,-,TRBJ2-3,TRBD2,TGTGCCAGCAGCGTAGCTCTAGCGGGGGCCTCCAATACGCAGTATTTT,CASSVALAGASNTQYF
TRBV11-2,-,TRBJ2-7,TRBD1,TGTGCCAGCAGCACAACCCCCGGACAGGCCGAGCAGTACTTC,CASSTTPGQAEQYF
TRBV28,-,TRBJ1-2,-,TGTGCCTCAGAGGGATTTACCTCCTCCAACTATGGCTACACCTTC,CASEGFTSSNYGYTF
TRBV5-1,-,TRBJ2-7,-,TGCGCCAGCAGCTTGGAGGGGGGGTTCTACGAGCAGTACTTC,CASSLEGGFYEQYF
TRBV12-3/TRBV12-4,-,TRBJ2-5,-,TGTGCCAGCAGTTTAGGGGCGACGGAGACCCAGTACTTC,CASSLGATETQYF
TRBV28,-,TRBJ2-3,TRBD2,TGTGCCAGCAGTTTATCCCGGACTAGCGGGGGTATCACAGATACGCAGTATTTT,CASSLSRTSGGITDTQYF
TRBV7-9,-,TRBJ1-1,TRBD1,TGTGCCAGCAGCCCTTACCGCGGACAGGGTGGAACTGAAGCTTTCTTT,CASSPYRGQGGTEAFF
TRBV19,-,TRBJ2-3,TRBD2,TGTGCCAGTAATATAAGAGCGGGGCTAAGCACAGATACGCAGTATTTT,CASNIRAGLSTDTQYF
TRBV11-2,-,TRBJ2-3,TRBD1,TGTGCCAGCAGCTCGCACCTGGACAGGGCGGGCACAGATACGCAGTATTTT,CASSSHLDRAGTDTQYF
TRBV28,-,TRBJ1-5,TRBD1,TGTGCCAGCAGTTTTTTGGACAGGGGGAGCCAGCCCCAGCATTTT,CASSFLDRGSQPQHF
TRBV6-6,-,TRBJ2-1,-,TGTGCCAGCAAACGCTCGGATGAGCAGTTCTTC,CASKRSDEQFF
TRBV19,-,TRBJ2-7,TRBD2,TGTGCCAGTAGTATAGTAGCGGGAGGGTTCCTCTACGAGCAGTACTTC,CASSIVAGGFLYEQYF
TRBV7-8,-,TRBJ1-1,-,TGTGCCGTTAGACAATTAGAGGGAAGGCTTGAAAACACTGAAGCTTTCTTT,CAVRQLEGRLENTEAFF
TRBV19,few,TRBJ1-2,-,TGTGCCAGTAGGAAAAACTCGGGATCCTGGGATGGCTACACCTTC,CASRKNSGSWDGYTF
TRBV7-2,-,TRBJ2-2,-,TGTGCCAGCAGCTTCCCGTTCGGTTCGAGCACCGGGGAGCTGTTTTTT,CASSFPFGSSTGELFF
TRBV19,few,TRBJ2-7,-,TGTGCCACCCGGACAGTCTACGAGCAGTACTTC,CATRTVYEQYF
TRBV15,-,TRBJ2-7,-,TGTGCCACCGCACAGGGCCGCTACGAGCAGTACTTC,CATAQGRYEQYF
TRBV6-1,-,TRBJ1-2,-,TGTGCCAGCAGTGAATCAGGGAATGGCTACACCTTC,CASSESGNGYTF
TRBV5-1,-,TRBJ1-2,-,TGCGCCAGCAGCTTGGGCCCCGGTGGCTACACCTTC,CASSLGPGGYTF
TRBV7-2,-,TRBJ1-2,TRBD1,TGTGCCAGCAGCCACGGGACAGGGGGGATTGGCTACACCTTC,CASSHGTGGIGYTF
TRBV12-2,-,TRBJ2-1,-,TGTGCAAGTCGCTCTGGGACTAGCGGACTTTCCTACAATGAGCAGTTCTTC,CASRSGTSGLSYNEQFF
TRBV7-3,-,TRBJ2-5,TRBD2,TGTGCCAGCAGCTTAACCGGGGGGACCGGAGAGACCCAGTACTTC,CASSLTGGTGETQYF
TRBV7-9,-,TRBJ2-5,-,TGTGCCAGCAGCCCCCGGACTACAGAGACCCAGTACTTC,CASSPRTTETQYF
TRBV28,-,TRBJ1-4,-,TGTGCCAGCAGTCCTGGTACGGGATCTAATGAAAAACTGTTTTTT,CASSPGTGSNEKLFF
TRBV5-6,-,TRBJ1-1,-,TGTGCCAGCAGCATCCCTGGTTGGCATGAAGCTTTCTTT,CASSIPGWHEAFF
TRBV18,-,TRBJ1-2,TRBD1,TGTGCCAGCTCACCGACCGGACAGGGAGGGGATGGCTACACCTTC,CASSPTGQGGDGYTF